The 5 T cell receptor beta chains listed next were all sequenced from one sample in a study of tissue T cells after allogeneic stem cell transplantation. Clones were sequenced by immunoSEQ multiplex PCR, and TCRdb holds only the in-frame ones, with some missing. This sample has about 48,000 clones, with roughly 73% found just once. What was sequenced was sorted cells pooled from one or two spleens. These TCRs come from a pool of C57BL/6 mice in good health.

On this clone: The gene names here belong to mouse. The read comes to an end 1 residue before the CDR3 does, leaving the germline J gene to fill in the end. J is TRBJ2-1 and V is TRBV1, with D hard to call. With 1 base removed from V and 3 bases from J, the gap between germline ends came to 10 bases. The CDR3 totals 15 residues. Per the germline V gene, CDR1 is NSQYPW and CDR2 is LRSPGD (reference sequence). The CDR3 reads CTCSAGTSFYAEQFF. CDR3 DNA (partial): TGCACCTGCAGTGCAGGAACATCCTTCTATGCTGAGCAGTTC. Full variable domain (outside the CDR3, taken from reference TRBV1 and TRBJ2-1): VTLLEQNPRWRLVPRGQAVNLRCILKNSQYPWMSWYQQDLQKQLQWLFTLRSPGDKEVKSLPGADYLATRVTDTELRLQVANMSQGRTLYCTCSAGTSFYAEQFFGPGTRLTVL.

In the case of this clone: The gene names here belong to mouse. The read ends 1 residue before the CDR3 terminus; that terminus is restored from the germline J gene. The V call is TRBV16, the J call TRBJ2-3; maybe TRBD1 (5 bases). The CDR3 sequence is 16 residues long. The germline gives CDR1 SGHSA, CDR2 FRNQAP. With 1 base removed from V and 0 bases from J, the gap between germline ends came to 11 bases. The CDR3 protein is CASSLGTIYSAETLYF. The CDR3 bases that were read are TGTGCAAGCAGCTTAGGGACAATATATAGTGCAGAAACGCTGTAT.

Turning to this clone: Gene and germline names: mouse. Coverage ceases 1 residue before the CDR3 finishes, and the germline J gene fills in the end. The rearrangement uses TRBV3 and TRBJ1-6, with D hard to call. TRBJ1-6 is designated an ORF whose function remains uncertain. CDR3 length: 12 residues. Deletions cut 1 base from V and 5 bases from J, with 0 bases between. In germline, CDR1 is SNHLY, CDR2 FYNGKV (reference sequence). CDR3: CASSLDNSPLYF. The sequenced part of the CDR3 DNA is TGTGCCAGCAGCTTAGATAATTCGCCCCTCTAC.

As to this clone: Gene names follow the mouse nomenclature. The observed sequence ends 1 residue before the CDR3 terminus, with the missing tail filled in from the germline J gene. This chain uses TRBV3 with TRBJ2-1, with 8 bases fitting TRBD1. CDR1 and CDR2 from the germline V gene are SNHLY and FYNGKV (reference sequence). The CDR3 has 12 residues. Losses at the gene ends were 4 bases for V and 9 bases for J; bases not matched to a gene: 2. The CDR3 protein is CASSSDRDEQFF. The sequenced CDR3 bases are TGTGCCAGCAGCTCGGACAGGGATGAGCAGTTC.

A note on this clone: All gene names here are mouse names. The read gets to within 1 residue of the CDR3 end, and the germline J gene fills in the rest. The gene calls are TRBV15 and TRBJ2-5, with TRBD2 as a possible D gene (6 bases). The CDR3 extends over 14 amino acids. Germline lookup yields CDR1 SGHND and CDR2 FRSKSL. V was clipped by 2 bases and J by 2 bases, with 8 bases between them. The CDR3 DNA, read in part, is TGTGCCAGCAGTTTATCTGGGGTCCAAGACACCCAGTAC. This encodes CASSLSGVQDTQY. From start to end, the CDR3 is CASSLSGVQDTQYF.